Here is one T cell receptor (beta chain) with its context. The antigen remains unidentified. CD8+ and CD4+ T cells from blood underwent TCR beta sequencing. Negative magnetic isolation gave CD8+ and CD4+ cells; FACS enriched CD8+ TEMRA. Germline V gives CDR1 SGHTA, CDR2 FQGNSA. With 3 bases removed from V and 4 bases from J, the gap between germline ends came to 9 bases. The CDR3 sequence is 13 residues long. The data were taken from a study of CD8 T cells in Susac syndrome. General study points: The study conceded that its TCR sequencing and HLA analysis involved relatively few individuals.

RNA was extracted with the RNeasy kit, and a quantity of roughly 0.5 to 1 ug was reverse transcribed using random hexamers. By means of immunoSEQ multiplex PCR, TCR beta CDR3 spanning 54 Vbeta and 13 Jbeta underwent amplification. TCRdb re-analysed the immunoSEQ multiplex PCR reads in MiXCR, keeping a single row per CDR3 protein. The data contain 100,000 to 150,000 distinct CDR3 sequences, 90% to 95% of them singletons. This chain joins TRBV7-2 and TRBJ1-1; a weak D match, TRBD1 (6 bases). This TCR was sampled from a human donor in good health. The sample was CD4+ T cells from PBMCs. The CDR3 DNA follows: TGTGCCAGCAGCTTGGACAGCTTCACTGAAGCTTTCTTT. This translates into CASSLDSFTEAFF.